The 28 T cell receptor beta chains below all came from one sample that was sequenced in a study of blood T cell repertoires in COVID-19. Profiling relied on immunoSEQ multiplex PCR, and the TCRdb table lists in-frame clones only, not all of them. The sample lists about 130,000 clones; roughly 84% were seen once. The sequenced sample consisted of peripheral blood. These receptors were collected from a woman aged 30 to 39 who had recovered from COVID-19.

This rearrangement joins TRBV5-1 to TRBJ2-7; D is possibly TRBD1 (6 bases). This CDR3 contains 13 residues. Between the trimmed V and J ends, which lost 4 bases and 3 bases, there was a span of 11 bases. In germline, CDR1 is SGHRS, CDR2 YFSETQ. The DNA of the CDR3 is TGCGCCAGCAGCACTACAGGGAACTACGAGCAGTACTTC. Protein product: CASSTTGNYEQYF.

This chain joins TRBV6-1 and TRBJ1-2; D perhaps matches TRBD1 (5 bases). Trimming pared 1 base from V and 0 bases from J, leaving 27 bases between. The CDR3 has 21 residues. The V gene's germline CDR1 is MNHNS and CDR2 SASEGT. The CDR3 region has the DNA TGTGCCAGCAGTGAAGAGCAGGGTGGATGGTTTGCGCCGAACCCTAACTATGGCTACACCTTC. It codes for CASSEEQGGWFAPNPNYGYTF.

The CDR3 loop is CASSKRTGGINEQFF. For the CDR3, the DNA is TGTGCCAGTAGCAAACGGACAGGGGGCATCAATGAGCAGTTCTTC. The chain couples TRBV19 to TRBJ2-1, with 11 bases identical to TRBD1. With V trimmed by 6 bases and J by 6 bases, 7 bases remained unmatched. Per the germline V gene, CDR1 is LNHDA and CDR2 is SQIVND (reference sequence). The CDR3 contains 15 residues.

The chain joins TRBV7-2 to TRBJ2-4; 11 bases line up with TRBD2. V trimming: 5 bases; J trimming: 0 bases; junction bases outside the gene matches: 3. The CDR3 extends over 16 amino acids. Per germline, CDR1 SGHTA and CDR2 FQGNSA. CDR3: CASSPGLAGAKNIQYF. In nucleotides, the CDR3 is TGTGCCAGCAGCCCCGGACTAGCGGGAGCCAAAAACATTCAGTACTTC.

The rearrangement uses TRBV6-2 or TRBV6-3 and TRBJ1-5, with TRBD1 matching over 10 bases. V shed 0 bases, J shed 6 bases, and the junction held 2 bases outside the gene matches. CDR3 length equals 15 residues. Germline V lookup: CDR1 MNHEY, CDR2 SVGEGT. The DNA for the CDR3 is TGTGCCAGCAGTTACTCGGGGGACAGGGGTCAGCCCCAGCATTTT. Its translation: CASSYSGDRGQPQHF.

This rearrangement joins TRBV7-3 to TRBJ2-3, with TRBD2 matching over 11 bases. CDR1 SGHTA and CDR2 FQGTGA come from the germline V gene. Losses at the gene ends were 5 bases for V and 4 bases for J; bases not matched to a gene: 5. The CDR3 runs to 15 residues. Written as DNA, the CDR3 is TGTGCCAGCAGCGCCCAGGGACTAGCGGCAGATACGCAGTATTTT. Translated, it gives CASSAQGLAADTQYF.

The table lists this clone with a few counts. J is TRBJ2-1 and V is TRBV7-8; 10 nucleotides align to TRBD2. Per the germline V gene, CDR1 is SGHVS and CDR2 is FQNEAQ. V shed 0 bases, J shed 8 bases, and the junction held 7 bases outside the gene matches. The CDR3 totals 16 residues. The CDR3 nucleotides read TGTGCCAGCAGCTTAGCGGGGGGACTAGCGAGGGATGAGCAGTTCTTC. Its protein product is CASSLAGGLARDEQFF.

The V call is TRBV4-2, the J call TRBJ2-7; 11 bases fit TRBD2. Per germline, CDR1 LGHNA and CDR2 YNFKEQ. The CDR3 covers 16 residues. With 4 bases clipped from V and 0 bases from J, the junction kept 5 bases outside the gene matches. CDR3 protein: CASSRGTSGDSYEQYF. The CDR3 nucleotides read TGTGCCAGCAGCCGGGGGACTAGCGGAGACTCCTACGAGCAGTACTTC.

The rearrangement joins TRBV2 to TRBJ1-5; D is unresolved. The CDR3 consists of 14 residues. CDR1 and CDR2 from the germline V gene are SNHLY and FYNNEI. Trimming shortened V by 6 bases and J by 6 bases, and 15 bases separated the two germline ends. CDR3 coding DNA: TGTGCCAGCAGCGAGGACCGGGCGGGTCAGCCCCAGCATTTT. As protein: CASSEDRAGQPQHF.

V and J are TRBV28 and TRBJ1-1, with D maybe TRBD1 (6 bases). Germline V CDR1 and CDR2: MDHEN, SYDVKM. V gave up 7 bases and J gave up 3 bases, with 18 bases separating them. The CDR3 has 15 residues. CDR3 coding DNA: TGTGCCAGCACCCTCGGGACATTGATGGACACTGAAGCTTTCTTT. It encodes CASTLGTLMDTEAFF.

The J gene is TRBJ1-1, the V gene TRBV27; 7 nucleotides match TRBD1. V trimming: 3 bases; J trimming: 5 bases; junction bases outside the gene matches: 9. This CDR3 is 15 amino acids long. The germline CDR1 and CDR2 sequences are MNHEY and SMNVEV (reference sequence). The CDR3 is CASSFQQGPGTEAFF. The DNA of the CDR3 is TGTGCCAGCAGTTTCCAACAGGGGCCAGGAACTGAAGCTTTCTTT.

This clone appeared a single time. The rearrangement links TRBV11-3 to TRBJ2-1, with TRBD1 matching 9 bases. Germline loops: CDR1 SGHNT, CDR2 YENEEA. The CDR3 spans 15 residues. J lost 9 bases, V lost 3 bases, and 9 bases had no gene match. CDR3: CASSLGTGRGSEQFF. Written as DNA, the CDR3 is TGTGCCAGCAGCTTGGGGACAGGGCGCGGAAGTGAGCAGTTCTTC.

The CDR3 sequence: CASSALAGGWNEQFF. The CDR3 DNA sequence: TGTGCCAGCAGCGCTCTAGCGGGAGGTTGGAATGAGCAGTTCTTC. The chain joins TRBV6-5 to TRBJ2-1, with 11 nucleotides matching TRBD2. The CDR3 is made up of 15 amino acids. Germline V CDR1 and CDR2: MNHEY, SVGAGI. The V gene end was trimmed by 6 bases and the J gene end by 7 bases; junction bases not matched to a gene: 8.

The V and J genes are TRBV7-9 and TRBJ2-3; 12 nucleotides match TRBD2. Germline CDR1 is SEHNR and CDR2 is FQNEAQ (reference sequence). This CDR3 contains 14 residues. V shed 8 bases and J 4 bases; nucleotides not matched to a gene: 4. The CDR3 region is CASRPSGRADTQYF. The CDR3 coding sequence is TGTGCCAGCCGTCCTAGCGGGAGGGCAGATACGCAGTATTTT.

By proportion, this clone is medium-sized. This chain links TRBV6-4 with TRBJ2-3, with 8 bases fitting TRBD2. The CDR3 extends over 14 amino acids. Germline assignment: CDR1 MRHNA and CDR2 SNTAGT. Trimming cost V 3 bases and J 2 bases; bases outside gene matches: 1. The CDR3 bases are TGTGCCAGCAGTGAGCGGGGGGCCACAGATACGCAGTATTTT. This codes for CASSERGATDTQYF.

The chain carries TRBV7-9 and TRBJ1-2, with TRBD1 matching over 11 bases. This CDR3 has 16 residues. Trimming removed 4 bases from V and 2 bases from J; junction bases left unmatched: 6. Germline V gives CDR1 SEHNR, CDR2 FQNEAQ (reference sequence). The CDR3 is CASSYGQGAGNYGYTF. Here the CDR3 DNA reads TGTGCCAGCAGCTACGGACAGGGGGCCGGGAACTATGGCTACACCTTC.

The chain recombines TRBV28 with TRBJ2-3; possible D gene TRBD1, 5 bases. The germline V and J ends were trimmed by 5 bases and 3 bases, with 15 bases remaining between them. The CDR3 is 15 residues long. Germline V CDR1 and CDR2: MDHEN, SYDVKM. This CDR3 reads CASSLPGSGTDTQYF. The DNA for the CDR3 is TGTGCCAGCAGTCTCCCTGGTTCAGGGACAGATACGCAGTATTTT.

V usage is TRBV7-9 and J usage is TRBJ2-2, with 12 nucleotides matching TRBD1. The V and J ends lost 6 bases and 10 bases, in that order; junction bases with no gene match: 9. The CDR3 runs to 15 residues. Germline V lookup: CDR1 SEHNR, CDR2 FQNEAQ (reference sequence). The CDR3 DNA follows: TGTGCCAGCAGGGACGGGACAGGGGGCTGGAAGGAGCTGTTTTTT. Translating it yields CASRDGTGGWKELFF. The whole variable domain, filled in from reference TRBV7-9 and TRBJ2-2, reads DTGVSQNPRHKITKRGQNVTFRCDPISEHNRLYWYRQTLGQGPEFLTYFQNEAQLEKSRLLSDRFSAERPKGSFSTLEIQRTEQGDSAMYLCASRDGTGGWKELFFGEGSRLTVL.

The rearrangement uses TRBV15 and TRBJ2-1; a weak D match, TRBD1 (5 bases). CDR1 is LNHNV and CDR2 is YYDKDF in the germline V gene (reference sequence). The CDR3 totals 13 residues. Trimming stripped 8 bases from V and 3 bases from J, with 11 bases between. The CDR3 bases are TGTGCCACCGCGACAGTCTACTACAATGAGCAGTTCTTC. This translates into CATATVYYNEQFF.

The J gene is TRBJ1-1, the V gene TRBV30; 8 bases agree with TRBD1. Trimming cost V 4 bases and J 3 bases; bases outside gene matches: 4. Looked up from germline, CDR1 is GTSNPN and CDR2 is SVGIG (reference sequence). This CDR3 comprises 13 residues. This chain's CDR3 is CAWTHRGDTEAFF. The CDR3 DNA follows: TGTGCCTGGACCCACAGGGGGGACACTGAAGCTTTCTTT.

V gene TRBV7-9 combines with J gene TRBJ2-1; a possible D gene is TRBD1 (5 bases). Germline V gives CDR1 SEHNR, CDR2 FQNEAQ (reference sequence). V was clipped by 0 bases and J by 4 bases, with 13 bases between them. The CDR3 is 16 amino acids. CDR3 coding DNA: TGTGCCAGCAGCTTAGCGTCTGGGGCTCGATACAATGAGCAGTTCTTC. Translating gives CASSLASGARYNEQFF.

The chain employs TRBV9 and TRBJ1-1, with 9 bases aligning to TRBD1. After removal of 4 bases from V and 0 bases from J, the junction contained 4 bases not matched to a gene. Germline V gene lookup returns CDR1 SGDLS and CDR2 YYNGEE. This CDR3 is 15 amino acids long. CDR3 residues: CASSHGTGMNTEAFF. CDR3 coding DNA: TGTGCCAGCAGCCACGGGACAGGGATGAACACTGAAGCTTTCTTT.

J is TRBJ1-2 and V is TRBV14; D remains unclear. This CDR3 has 17 amino acids. The V gene lost 4 bases and the J gene lost 2 bases, with 20 bases spanning the gap. Germline V gene lookup returns CDR1 SGHDN and CDR2 FVKESK. The CDR3 bases are TGTGCCAGCAGCCTACAACCATACCCAGGCGGGAACTATGGCTACACCTTC. Protein sequence: CASSLQPYPGGNYGYTF.

The V call is TRBV10-1, the J call TRBJ2-3; 7 bases are a match to TRBD1. Germline V gene sequence: CDR1 WNHNN, CDR2 SYGVQD (reference sequence). The CDR3 has 16 amino acids. The junction had 14 bases not matched to a gene; V was cut back by 5 bases and J by 6 bases. In DNA form, the CDR3 reads TGCGCCAGCAGTCCAACCGACAGGGTGGAATGGGATACGCAGTATTTT. Translation: CASSPTDRVEWDTQYF.

This chain links TRBV6-6 with TRBJ1-6; 7 nucleotides agree with TRBD1. The CDR3 spans 16 residues. Trimming took 2 bases from V and 6 from J; bases not matched to a gene: 7. Germline V gene sequence: CDR1 MNHNY, CDR2 SVGAGI (reference sequence). The CDR3 reads CASSYPPWDSNSPLHF. CDR3 nucleotide sequence: TGTGCCAGCAGTTACCCCCCGTGGGACAGTAATTCACCCCTCCACTTT.

The chain has TRBV12-3 or TRBV12-4 and TRBJ1-2; tentative D call: TRBD1 (6 bases). V lost 6 bases and J lost 5, with 10 bases in between. The CDR3 totals 12 residues. This CDR3 is CASSRGLYGYTF. CDR3 in DNA: TGTGCCAGCAGCAGGGGATTATATGGCTACACCTTC.

This chain links TRBV21-1 with TRBJ2-1; TRBD2, as called in the table, went unchecked against the DNA. TRBV21-1 is tagged as a pseudogene. There are 20 residues in the CDR3. CDR3 in amino acids: CASSKDIPSGTSGIYNEQFF. DNA of the CDR3: TGTGCCAGCAGCAAAGACATTCCTTCCGGGACTAGCGGAATTTACAATGAGCAGTTCTTC.

V usage is TRBV20-1 and J usage is TRBJ2-2, with a tentative D call TRBD2 (6 bases). The CDR3 has 15 residues. Germline loops: CDR1 DFQATT, CDR2 SNEGSKA (reference sequence). V lost 3 bases and J lost 1, with 12 bases in between. CDR3 sequence reads: CSASPVGGNTGELFF. CDR3 DNA sequence: TGCAGTGCTAGTCCAGTCGGGGGGAACACCGGGGAGCTGTTTTTT.